One sample yielded the 30 T cell receptor beta chains listed below, sequenced in a study of blood T cell repertoires in COVID-19 (dated by TCRdb to about 2020). Library prep was done by the immunoSEQ multiplex PCR assay. TCRdb's version of the immuneACCESS table is confined to in-frame rearrangements and falls short of the full clone set. An unresolved V gene accounts for under half of the shortfall where checked; the remainder is of unknown origin. The sample table contains some 300,000 clones; only one count was recorded for approximately 91% of them. Jointly, the top ten make up 0.75% to 1% of the sample. The specimen was PBMCs or T cells enriched from blood (not recorded which). These receptors all come from a woman aged 30 to 39 who had recovered from COVID-19.

The rearrangement joins TRBV4-3 to TRBJ2-5; 8 bases line up with TRBD2. Germline CDR1 reads LGHNA; CDR2 reads YSLEER. The CDR3 consists of 16 residues. Trimming removed 2 bases from V and 4 bases from J; junction bases left unmatched: 9. In DNA form, the CDR3 reads TGCGCCAGCAGCCAAACCGGGACTAGTCGGGGAGAGACCCAGTACTTC. Translating gives CASSQTGTSRGETQYF.

The gene calls are TRBV21-1 and TRBJ2-7; no DNA check was done on the table's D call, TRBD2. TRBV21-1 is reported as a pseudogene. The CDR3 covers 17 residues. The CDR3 sequence is CASSKRSWARRRYEQYF. In DNA form, the CDR3 reads TGTGCCAGCAGCAAGAGGTCCTGGGCCCGGAGGAGGTACGAGCAGTACTTC.

The rearrangement joins TRBV7-8 to TRBJ1-5, with a tentative D call TRBD1 (5 bases). V lost 1 base, J lost 1 base, and 8 bases lay in between. This CDR3 is built from 15 residues. Germline-derived CDR1 and CDR2 are SGHVS and FQNEAQ. The chain's CDR3 is CASSLGAGSNQPQHF. The CDR3 nucleotides are TGTGCCAGCAGCTTAGGGGCAGGGAGCAATCAGCCCCAGCATTTT.

The CDR3 coding sequence is TGTGCCAGCAGTACCGCGGGGATCAATACGGGCTACACCTTC. It codes for CASSTAGINTGYTF. This sequence joins TRBV6-2 or TRBV6-3 and TRBJ1-2; D is unclear. V lost 5 bases and J lost 8, with 18 bases in between. CDR3 size: 14 residues. From germline, CDR1 is MNHEY and CDR2 SVGEGT.

The rearrangement joins TRBV28 to TRBJ2-1; TRBD2 matches at 9 bases. The CDR3 runs to 13 residues. Germline CDR1 and CDR2: MDHEN and SYDVKM. V was pared by 7 bases and J by 7 bases, with 5 bases of the junction left unmatched. The CDR3 sequence: CASIAGGRNEQFF. CDR3 nucleotide sequence: TGTGCCAGCATCGCGGGGGGGCGAAATGAGCAGTTCTTC.

The chain has TRBV5-1 and TRBJ1-3, with 7 nucleotides matching TRBD1. V lost 4 bases and J lost 2; bases outside the gene matches: 6. Germline CDR1 reads SGHRS; CDR2 reads YFSETQ. CDR3 length: 15 amino acids. The CDR3 spells CASSVSGTAGNTIYF. In DNA form, the CDR3 reads TGCGCCAGCAGCGTTTCCGGGACAGCTGGAAACACCATATATTTT.

This clone was seen once. The rearrangement uses TRBV20-1 and TRBJ2-5; TRBD2 matches 7 bases. This CDR3 comprises 10 residues. The germline V gene has CDR1 DFQATT and CDR2 SNEGSKA (reference sequence). CDR3 in amino acids: CRAGGETQYF. In DNA form, the CDR3 reads TGCAGGGCCGGGGGGGAGACCCAGTACTTC.

This chain uses TRBV27 with TRBJ1-5, with D uncertain. V lost 5 bases to trimming and J lost 3 bases, with 29 bases between them. The germline V gene has CDR1 MNHEY and CDR2 SMNVEV (reference sequence). The CDR3 extends over 20 amino acids. The CDR3 loop is CASSGDSPGNIKSANQPQHF. The CDR3 nucleotides read TGTGCCAGCAGTGGCGACTCCCCGGGGAACATTAAGAGTGCCAATCAGCCCCAGCATTTT.

The rearrangement links TRBV10-3 to TRBJ2-1, with D maybe TRBD2 (5 bases). Trimming removed 0 bases at V and 4 bases at J, with 7 bases between. The germline gives CDR1 ENHRY, CDR2 SYGVKD. This CDR3 region has 14 residues. The CDR3 DNA follows: TGTGCCATCAGTGAGTCGGGCGGGTACAATGAGCAGTTCTTC. It encodes CAISESGGYNEQFF.

The V call is TRBV9, the J call TRBJ2-6, with a weak D call TRBD1 (6 bases). There are 16 residues in the CDR3. The V and J ends lost 4 bases and 2 bases respectively, with 13 bases between them. CDR1 is SGDLS and CDR2 is YYNGEE in the germline V gene. The CDR3 here is CASSPRGSTGANVLTF. In nucleotides, the CDR3 is TGTGCCAGCAGCCCTAGGGGGAGCACTGGGGCCAACGTCCTGACTTTC.

The chain has TRBV30 and TRBJ1-6; tentatively, D is TRBD1 (6 bases). There are 22 residues in the CDR3. V gave up 3 bases and J gave up 0 bases, with 30 bases separating them. Per the germline V gene, CDR1 is GTSNPN and CDR2 is SVGIG (reference sequence). CDR3 sequence: CAWSWSGPVPGHESSYNSPLHF. CDR3 nucleotide sequence: TGTGCCTGGAGCTGGTCGGGGCCGGTTCCGGGACACGAAAGCTCCTATAATTCACCCCTCCACTTT.

This chain links TRBV27 with TRBJ2-3; 8 nucleotides match TRBD2. CDR3 length: 14 residues. Germline assignment: CDR1 MNHEY and CDR2 SMNVEV (reference sequence). With V trimmed by 4 bases and J by 4 bases, 4 bases remained unmatched. The DNA for the CDR3 is TGTGCCAGCAGTTCCAGCGGGAGAGCAGATACGCAGTATTTT. It specifies CASSSSGRADTQYF.

In its sample, this clone was seen once. This chain joins TRBV11-2 and TRBJ2-7; maybe TRBD1 (6 bases). The CDR3 loop spans 15 amino acids. Per the germline V gene, CDR1 is SGHAT and CDR2 is FQNNGV. Trimming cost V 5 bases and J 1 base, with 15 bases left between them. CDR3 sequence reads: CASSNTGTSSYEQYF. DNA of the CDR3: TGTGCCAGCAGCAACACCGGGACATCTTCCTACGAGCAGTACTTC.

This chain uses TRBV19 with TRBJ1-1; 8 bases agree with TRBD1. J was trimmed by 4 bases and V by 5 bases; bases with no gene match: 6. This CDR3 region has 14 residues. Germline-derived CDR1 and CDR2 are LNHDA and SQIVND (reference sequence). The CDR3 is CASSLLTGATEAFF. The CDR3 region has the DNA TGTGCCAGTAGTCTCCTGACAGGGGCCACTGAAGCTTTCTTT. The whole variable domain, remainder taken from reference TRBV19 and TRBJ1-1, is DGGITQSPKYLFRKEGQNVTLSCEQNLNHDAMYWYRQDPGQGLRLIYYSQIVNDFQKGDIAEGYSVSREKKESFPLTVTSAQKNPTAFYLCASSLLTGATEAFFGQGTRLTVV.

This chain links TRBV30 with TRBJ2-7, with 10 bases aligning to TRBD2. Unmatched junction bases numbered 13, after V lost 3 bases and J lost 5 bases. The CDR3 extends over 16 amino acids. Germline CDR1 is GTSNPN and CDR2 is SVGIG (reference sequence). The CDR3 loop is CAWRPLAGGDSHEQYF. The CDR3 nucleotides read TGTGCCTGGAGACCCTTAGCGGGGGGTGATTCCCACGAGCAGTACTTC.

The V gene is TRBV28, the J gene TRBJ1-2; unclear D gene. The V end lost 3 bases, the J end lost 6 bases, and 17 bases lay between the germline ends. This CDR3 is built from 15 residues. The germline CDR1 and CDR2 sequences are MDHEN and SYDVKM. CDR3 residues: CASSFWRLGGHGYTF. The CDR3 nucleotides read TGTGCCAGCAGTTTTTGGCGTCTGGGAGGGCATGGCTACACCTTC.

The genes are TRBV19 and TRBJ1-2, with D possibly TRBD1 on 6 matching bases. The CDR3 extends over 16 amino acids. Trimming removed 2 bases at V and 0 bases at J, with 13 bases between. Germline-derived CDR1 and CDR2 are LNHDA and SQIVND (reference sequence). As DNA, the CDR3 is TGTGCCAGTAGTATAACCCCGGACAGCTCTAACTATGGCTACACCTTC. It translates to CASSITPDSSNYGYTF.

This chain joins TRBV6-1 and TRBJ2-7, with a tentative D call TRBD2 (7 bases). V lost 4 bases to trimming and J lost 0 bases, with 22 bases between them. This CDR3 comprises 18 residues. From germline, CDR1 is MNHNS and CDR2 SASEGT. The CDR3 is CASSGGGSGRGVSYEQYF. The CDR3 nucleotides read TGTGCCAGCAGTGGGGGGGGGAGTGGCAGGGGAGTCTCCTACGAGCAGTACTTC.

This clone was seen only a few times. The gene calls are TRBV5-1 and TRBJ2-7, with 8 bases lining up with TRBD2. The germline gives CDR1 SGHRS, CDR2 YFSETQ. V gave up 4 bases and J gave up 1 base; unmatched junction bases: 4. The CDR3 runs 14 residues. The CDR3 here is CASSQLAESYEQYF. The CDR3 DNA is TGCGCCAGCAGCCAACTAGCGGAGTCCTACGAGCAGTACTTC.

The chain is built from TRBV5-1 and TRBJ2-7, with 11 bases that match TRBD2. The CDR3 spans 15 residues. Germline V lookup: CDR1 SGHRS, CDR2 YFSETQ. V lost 4 bases to trimming and J lost 5 bases; unmatched junction nucleotides: 8. Here the CDR3 reads CASSQLAGVADEQYF. CDR3 coding DNA: TGCGCCAGCAGCCAACTAGCGGGAGTTGCCGACGAGCAGTACTTC.

The chain couples TRBV6-5 to TRBJ2-1; 7 positions agree with TRBD1. The CDR3 consists of 13 residues. Germline CDR1 reads MNHEY; CDR2 reads SVGAGI. V dropped 8 bases and J dropped 2; count of bases not matched to a gene: 3. The CDR3 protein is CASGDRAYNEQFF. DNA for the CDR3: TGTGCCAGCGGCGACAGGGCCTACAATGAGCAGTTCTTC.

The CDR3 region has the DNA TGTGCCAGTCGCGGTAACAGGGTTGGCTATGGCTACACCTTC. The encoded protein is CASRGNRVGYGYTF. The rearrangement uses TRBV19 and TRBJ1-2, with D perhaps TRBD1 (6 bases). This CDR3 has 14 residues. Germline CDR1 and CDR2: LNHDA and SQIVND (reference sequence). V gave up 8 bases and J gave up 4 bases, with 17 bases separating them.

V is TRBV3-1 (or the pseudogene TRBV3-2) and J is TRBJ2-2, with 10 bases lining up with TRBD2. The CDR3 length is 18 residues. Germline lookup yields CDR1 LGHDT and CDR2 YNNKEL (reference sequence). V dropped 4 bases and J dropped 7; count of bases not matched to a gene: 15. Written as DNA, the CDR3 is TGTGCCAGCAGCCGACGAGCGGGGGGGACCTCACACGGCGGGGAGCTGTTTTTT. It encodes CASSRRAGGTSHGGELFF.

The rearrangement uses TRBV6-6 and TRBJ2-7, with a tentative D call TRBD2 (7 bases). The CDR3 extends over 16 amino acids. Looked up from germline, CDR1 is MNHNY and CDR2 is SVGAGI (reference sequence). Trimming shortened V by 2 bases and J by 0 bases, and 14 bases separated the two germline ends. CDR3 DNA sequence: TGTGCCAGCAGTTACGCTAGGGGGGGAATCTCCTACGAGCAGTACTTC. It codes for CASSYARGGISYEQYF.

The J gene is TRBJ2-3, the V gene TRBV28; D is uncertain. The CDR3 consists of 15 residues. V lost 6 bases, J lost 0 bases, and 13 bases lay in between. Germline V gene lookup returns CDR1 MDHEN and CDR2 SYDVKM. The CDR3 spells CASSQTVPSTDTQYF. DNA for the CDR3: TGTGCCAGCAGCCAAACAGTGCCTAGCACAGATACGCAGTATTTT.

The rearrangement uses TRBV18 and TRBJ1-6, with 8 bases that match TRBD1. Germline V lookup: CDR1 KGHSH, CDR2 LQKENI. The V gene end was trimmed by 2 bases and the J gene end by 7 bases; junction bases not matched to a gene: 4. This CDR3 has 15 amino acids. In nucleotides, the CDR3 is TGTGCCAGCTCACCAGGACAGGGTGGGAATTCACCCCTCCACTTT. Its protein is CASSPGQGGNSPLHF.

The gene calls are TRBV19 and TRBJ1-1, with D unresolved. Germline V gene lookup returns CDR1 LNHDA and CDR2 SQIVND (reference sequence). V lost 7 bases to trimming and J lost 1 base, with 10 bases between them. This CDR3 is 13 amino acids long. The CDR3 nucleotides read TGTGCCAGTACCGAACAGCCGAACACTGAAGCTTTCTTT. Its translation is CASTEQPNTEAFF.

The chain links TRBV12-3 or TRBV12-4 to TRBJ1-5, with TRBD1 as a possible D gene (5 bases). The CDR3 is made up of 13 amino acids. Trimming took 3 bases from V and 7 from J, leaving 10 bases between them. This CDR3 reads CASSLRGQQPQHF. The CDR3 region has the DNA TGTGCCAGCAGTTTGCGGGGCCAACAGCCCCAGCATTTT.

The chain joins TRBV7-9 to TRBJ2-1; D perhaps matches TRBD2 (6 bases). V shed 5 bases and J shed 8 bases, with 13 bases lying between them. Germline V CDR1 and CDR2: SEHNR, FQNEAQ (reference sequence). The CDR3 contains 13 residues. The CDR3 sequence is CASSPWGVDEQFF. The DNA for the CDR3 is TGTGCCAGCAGCCCCTGGGGGGTCGATGAGCAGTTCTTC.

This chain joins TRBV5-1 and TRBJ2-2; D perhaps matches TRBD1 (6 bases). Trimming left V 5 bases short and J 6 bases short, with 17 bases between. The CDR3 is made up of 15 amino acids. The germline V gene has CDR1 SGHRS and CDR2 YFSETQ. Here the CDR3 reads CASRVQGRLAGELFF. CDR3 DNA sequence: TGCGCCAGCAGAGTTCAGGGGCGATTGGCCGGGGAGCTGTTTTTT.